Shown below are 23 T cell receptor beta chains from a single sample sequenced in a study of vaccination effects on CD4 cells after COVID-19. Libraries were prepared by immunoSEQ multiplex PCR; TCRdb keeps only in-frame clonotypes and omits some of them. The sample includes about 31,000 clones, almost 75% of them seen just once. Pools of viral peptides were used by the ViraFEST assay to expand antigen-specific CD4+ T cells ahead of sequencing. At the end of roughly 9 days of culture, CD4+ T cells were isolated. Each participant was given two doses of one vaccine (BNT162b2 or mRNA-1273). These receptors' antigens are unknown. This material consisted of CD4+ T cells from PBMCs cultured with HCoV-229E spike peptides, taken after COVID-19 vaccination. The receptors shown here come from a human donor who received a COVID-19 vaccine.

The V gene is TRBV27, the J gene TRBJ2-7; the match to TRBD2 covers 9 bases. The V gene end was trimmed by 8 bases and the J gene end by 4 bases; junction bases not matched to a gene: 6. Germline V gene sequence: CDR1 MNHEY, CDR2 SMNVEV (reference sequence). This CDR3 region has 13 residues. The CDR3 here is CASQKAGGYEQYF. The CDR3 region has the DNA TGTGCCAGCCAAAAGGCGGGAGGGTACGAGCAGTACTTC.

The sample holds one count of this clone. The V call is TRBV19, the J call TRBJ2-2; possible D gene TRBD2, 6 bases. V was cut by 9 bases and J by 5 bases, with 19 bases left in between. Germline CDR1 LNHDA, CDR2 SQIVND (reference sequence). CDR3 length: 15 amino acids. CDR3 residues: CASHNGRGWTGELFF. The CDR3 region has the DNA TGTGCCAGCCATAATGGTCGGGGGTGGACCGGGGAGCTGTTTTTT.

Sample share makes this clone medium-sized (0.01 to 0.1%). The rearrangement joins TRBV19 to TRBJ2-7; TRBD1 matches at 8 bases. This CDR3 region has 16 residues. Germline assignment: CDR1 LNHDA and CDR2 SQIVND (reference sequence). V lost 3 bases to trimming and J lost 3 bases; unmatched junction nucleotides: 10. The CDR3 is CASSILGTGLDYEQYF. CDR3 in DNA: TGTGCCAGTAGTATCCTCGGGACAGGCCTAGACTACGAGCAGTACTTC.

This sequence joins TRBV7-2 and TRBJ2-3; 7 bases align to TRBD2. The length of the CDR3 is 14 residues. The V and J ends lost 2 bases and 9 bases, in that order; junction bases with no gene match: 8. Germline values: CDR1 SGHTA, CDR2 FQGNSA. CDR3 amino acids: CASSLYASGTTQYF. The CDR3 DNA reads as TGTGCCAGCAGCTTATACGCTAGCGGTACCACGCAGTATTTT.

The J gene is TRBJ1-5, the V gene TRBV19, with D unclear. The CDR3 has 14 amino acids. Per the germline V gene, CDR1 is LNHDA and CDR2 is SQIVND (reference sequence). With 5 bases removed from V and 0 bases from J, the gap between germline ends came to 8 bases. CDR3 in DNA: TGTGCCAGTAGTGCTACCGGTAGCAATCAGCCCCAGCATTTT. This translates into CASSATGSNQPQHF.

The chain couples TRBV30 to TRBJ1-3; the D is unclear. The CDR3 covers 15 residues. The germline CDR1 and CDR2 sequences are GTSNPN and SVGIG (reference sequence). V was clipped by 3 bases and J by 0 bases, with 12 bases between them. The CDR3 DNA reads as TGTGCCTGGAGGAATGAGCGGAGCTCTGGAAACACCATATATTTT. Encoded protein: CAWRNERSSGNTIYF.

In its sample, this clone was seen once. The J gene is TRBJ2-1, the V gene TRBV7-2, with 8 positions matching TRBD1. The V segment lost 5 bases and the J segment 10 bases; nucleotides outside the gene matches: 10. Germline V gene lookup returns CDR1 SGHTA and CDR2 FQGNSA. CDR3 length equals 14 residues. The CDR3 region has the DNA TGTGCCAGCAGCCCCAGGACAGGGATTTGGGAGCAGTTCTTC. Protein product: CASSPRTGIWEQFF.

This clone has only one observation. This chain uses TRBV10-2 with TRBJ2-7; 8 nucleotides match TRBD1. V dropped 7 bases and J dropped 3; count of bases not matched to a gene: 11. The CDR3 runs 15 residues. Germline V CDR1 and CDR2: WSHSY, SAAADI. The CDR3: CASTSGRTGSYEQYF. The DNA for the CDR3 is TGCGCCAGCACCTCAGGAAGGACAGGGAGCTACGAGCAGTACTTC.

The DNA of the CDR3 is TGTGCCAGCAGTTTAGCCCAAGAGACCCAGTACTTC. The encoded protein is CASSLAQETQYF. V usage is TRBV12-3 or TRBV12-4 and J usage is TRBJ2-5, with no clear D. Trimming took 0 bases from V and 1 from J, leaving 0 bases between them. The CDR3 totals 12 residues.

This clone was recorded once. The gene calls are TRBV6-5 and TRBJ2-5; D unresolved. V lost 4 bases to trimming and J lost 4 bases, with 10 bases between them. The CDR3 totals 13 residues. From germline, CDR1 is MNHEY and CDR2 SVGAGI. CDR3 nucleotides: TGTGCCAGCAGTTTCTCCGGAATAGAGACCCAGTACTTC. Its translation is CASSFSGIETQYF.

J is TRBJ1-1 and V is TRBV5-1; 12 bases line up with TRBD1. Germline values: CDR1 SGHRS, CDR2 YFSETQ. The CDR3 consists of 15 residues. The V and J ends lost 2 bases and 2 bases, in that order; junction bases with no gene match: 1. The DNA for the CDR3 is TGCGCCAGCAGCTTTGGGACAGGGGGCAACACTGAAGCTTTCTTT. This translates into CASSFGTGGNTEAFF.

The chain recombines TRBV7-8 with TRBJ2-2; D is perhaps TRBD1 or TRBD2 (5 bases each). CDR3 length: 15 residues. Germline loops: CDR1 SGHVS, CDR2 FQNEAQ. Between the trimmed V and J ends, which lost 5 bases and 4 bases, there was a span of 14 bases. CDR3 region: CASSPGTPPTGELFF. The CDR3, as DNA: TGTGCCAGCAGCCCCGGGACCCCCCCCACCGGGGAGCTGTTTTTT.

This clone was found a few times. CDR3 in DNA: TGTGCCAGCAGCCATAGCGGGACTAGCGGGATTAACACCGGGGAGCTGTTTTTT. This gives the protein CASSHSGTSGINTGELFF. The chain employs TRBV4-2 and TRBJ2-2; 13 positions agree with TRBD2. V gave up 3 bases and J gave up 2 bases; unmatched junction bases: 6. The CDR3 length is 18 residues. CDR1 and CDR2 from the germline V gene are LGHNA and YNFKEQ.

The chain uses TRBV9 and TRBJ2-7; D uncertain. V was shortened by 0 bases and J by 5 bases, with 15 bases between the two germline ends. The V gene's germline CDR1 is SGDLS and CDR2 YYNGEE. CDR3 size: 15 residues. The CDR3 DNA follows: TGTGCCAGCAGCGTAGGGTCTACGGCAGGCCACGAGCAGTACTTC. Translated: CASSVGSTAGHEQYF.

The J gene is TRBJ1-2, the V gene TRBV24-1; the match to TRBD1 covers 7 bases. J was trimmed by 2 bases and V by 4 bases; bases with no gene match: 3. This CDR3 has 14 residues. From germline, CDR1 is KGHDR and CDR2 SFDVKD. CDR3: CATSETGVNYGYTF. CDR3 DNA: TGTGCCACCAGTGAAACAGGGGTGAACTATGGCTACACCTTC.

V gene TRBV6-2 or TRBV6-3 combines with J gene TRBJ1-1; D remains ambiguous. The CDR3 covers 12 residues. V was trimmed by 2 bases and J by 7 bases, leaving 8 bases between them. CDR1 and CDR2 from the germline V gene are MNHEY and SVGEGT. The CDR3 loop reads CASSYKRDEAFF. For the CDR3, the DNA is TGTGCCAGCAGTTACAAGAGGGATGAAGCTTTCTTT.

A single count supports this clone. This chain connects TRBV29-1 to TRBJ1-1, with D possibly being TRBD1 (5 bases). The CDR3 sequence is 12 residues long. Germline V lookup: CDR1 SQVTM, CDR2 ANQGSEA. With 4 bases removed from V and 3 bases from J, the gap between germline ends came to 9 bases. This CDR3 reads CSVGGGYTEAFF. The CDR3 nucleotides are TGCAGCGTTGGGGGGGGGTACACTGAAGCTTTCTTT.

V and J are TRBV5-6 and TRBJ2-1; no firm D call. In germline, CDR1 is SGHDT, CDR2 YYEEEE. The CDR3 covers 14 residues. V lost 2 bases, J lost 5 bases, and 11 bases lay in between. CDR3 protein: CASSFLVGHNEQFF. In nucleotides, the CDR3 is TGTGCCAGCAGCTTCCTAGTTGGCCACAATGAGCAGTTCTTC.

This clone showed up just a few times. The chain joins TRBV2 to TRBJ1-6, with TRBD1 as a possible D gene (6 bases). Between the trimmed V and J ends, which lost 1 base and 7 bases, there was a span of 11 bases. The CDR3 has 15 amino acids. The germline V gene has CDR1 SNHLY and CDR2 FYNNEI. CDR3 loop: CASSEVRGWNSPLHF. CDR3 nucleotide sequence: TGTGCCAGCAGTGAAGTCAGGGGATGGAATTCACCCCTCCACTTT. Together with reference TRBV2 and TRBJ1-6, the CDR3 gives the full variable domain: EPEVTQTPSHQVTQMGQEVILRCVPISNHLYFYWYRQILGQKVEFLVSFYNNEISEKSEIFDDQFSVERPDGSNFTLKIRSTKLEDSAMYFCASSEVRGWNSPLHFGNGTRLTVT.

A single count supports this clone. The chain is built from TRBV27 and TRBJ2-3; TRBD2 matches at 13 bases. This CDR3 region has 15 residues. CDR1 and CDR2 (germline): MNHEY, SMNVEV (reference sequence). Trimming at V came to 7 bases and at J to 6 bases, leaving 7 bases not matched to a gene. CDR3 nucleotide sequence: TGTGCCAGCATCCGACTAGCGGGAGGTGCGGATACGCAGTATTTT. Translated: CASIRLAGGADTQYF.

The sample holds a few counts of this clone. The chain has TRBV10-1 and TRBJ1-2; 10 bases agree with TRBD1. Germline CDR1 is WNHNN and CDR2 is SYGVQD (reference sequence). V was pared by 2 bases and J by 7 bases, with 7 bases of the junction left unmatched. The CDR3 extends over 15 amino acids. The CDR3 DNA sequence: TGCGCCAGCAGTGAGGCCGGGACAGGGGAACTTGGCTACACCTTC. Its translation is CASSEAGTGELGYTF.

The sample holds a few counts of this clone. This chain uses TRBV16 with TRBJ1-2; 7 bases line up with TRBD1. Germline loops: CDR1 KGHSY, CDR2 FQNENV. CDR3 length equals 14 residues. The trim removed 0 bases at V and 10 bases at J, leaving 8 bases unmatched. CDR3 coding DNA: TGTGCCAGCAGCCAATCCGGTCGACAGGGCATCTACACCTTC. Translated: CASSQSGRQGIYTF.

The CDR3 loop reads CASSKGLYDHSGNTIYF. The CDR3 DNA reads TGTGCCAGCAGCAAAGGGCTGTACGATCACTCTGGAAACACCATATATTTT. The rearrangement joins TRBV21-1 to TRBJ1-3; the table names TRBD1, a call not compared with the DNA. TRBV21-1 is recorded as a pseudogene. The CDR3 loop spans 17 amino acids.